These T cell receptor beta chains were read from a single sample in a study of Ad26.COV2.S vaccination and SARS-CoV-2 variants. Measured with immunoSEQ multiplex PCR; TCRdb has only the in-frame clones, and not every one. The data hold around 310,000 clones, with 75% to 90% observed a single time. Here the sequenced sample was peripheral blood, taken in a trial of Ad26.COV2.S vaccine versus placebo. The source of these receptors is a person aged 18 to 65 who received the Ad26.COV2.S COVID-19 vaccine or a placebo. CDR3s include the opening cysteine and the closing phenylalanine or tryptophan. The order of the fields is CDR3 DNA, CDR3 protein, clone size, D gene, V gene, J gene. D genes are given only for firm matches. A clone size is listed for some rows: how often the clone was seen (once, few, many), or a class if it is expanded.

TGTGCCAGCAGCGTATCAGGGATGAACACTGAAGCTTTCTTT	CASSVSGMNTEAFF	-	-	TRBV9	TRBJ1-1
TGTGCCAGCAGCACCGACTCGGGCTCACCCCTCCACTTT	CASSTDSGSPLHF	-	-	TRBV7-8	TRBJ1-6
TGTGCCACTTCTCCGAGAGAGGGGGGCAATGAGCAGTTCTTC	CATSPREGGNEQFF	-	-	TRBV18	TRBJ2-1
TGCGCCAGCAGTGTTGCTAGCGGGGGGGTTGACGAGCAGTTCTTC	CASSVASGGVDEQFF	once	TRBD2	TRBV10-2	TRBJ2-1
TGCGCCAGCAGTCACCCCTTAACAAATACCTACGAGCAGTACTTC	CASSHPLTNTYEQYF	-	-	TRBV23-1	TRBJ2-7
TGTGCCAGCAGTCTTCGGACGGCGAACTATGGCTACACCTTC	CASSLRTANYGYTF	-	-	TRBV9	TRBJ1-2
TGTGCCAGCAGCTTAGAAACGGTTCAGCCCCAGCATTTT	CASSLETVQPQHF	-	-	TRBV7-2	TRBJ1-5
TGTGCCAGCAGCGTAGGCTCTGGAACCGGGGAGCTGTTTTTT	CASSVGSGTGELFF	-	-	TRBV9	TRBJ2-2
TGTGCCACCAGCAGGGACCTGGAGCCCGGTTTCACAGATACGCAGTATTTT	CATSRDLEPGFTDTQYF	-	-	TRBV15	TRBJ2-3
TGTGCCAGCTCACCGAGTATTATGAACACTGAAGCTTTCTTT	CASSPSIMNTEAFF	-	-	TRBV18	TRBJ1-1
TGTGCCAGCAGTACGACAGGGGCCGAGCAGTACTTC	CASSTTGAEQYF	-	TRBD1	TRBV6-5	TRBJ2-7
TGTGCCAGCGGTCCGGGACTAGCGGGTAACAATGAGCAGTTCTTC	CASGPGLAGNNEQFF	medium-sized	TRBD2	TRBV7-2	TRBJ2-1
TGTGCCAGTAGCCAACCAGGGGGATCCTCCTATGGCTACACCTTC	CASSQPGGSSYGYTF	-	TRBD1	TRBV19	TRBJ1-2
TGTGCCAGCAGCCCGGACAGGACCGTCTCCTACGAGCAGTACTTC	CASSPDRTVSYEQYF	-	TRBD1	TRBV7-2	TRBJ2-7
TGTGCCAGCAGCCAAGACTACGGGACAGGGCCATTCCGTTGGACTGAAGCTTTCTTT	CASSQDYGTGPFRWTEAFF	-	TRBD1	TRBV14	TRBJ1-1
TGTGCCAGCAGCCAAGATGGGGGGTCGTTCAGTCGGTATGGCTACACCTTC	CASSQDGGSFSRYGYTF	-	-	TRBV14	TRBJ1-2
TGTGCCAGCAGCCCCCTCTCGGAATCGAACTATGGCTACACCTTC	CASSPLSESNYGYTF	-	-	TRBV13	TRBJ1-2
TGTGCCAGCAGTTACTCTTCATCGGGGGGCGATGGCTACACCTTC	CASSYSSSGGDGYTF	few	-	TRBV6-2/TRBV6-3	TRBJ1-2
TGTGCCAGCAGTGACCCAGCAGGGGAGAACTATGGCTACACCTTC	CASSDPAGENYGYTF	-	-	TRBV25-1	TRBJ1-2
TGTGCCAGCAGCTTGCTAGAAAACACCATATATTTT	CASSLLENTIYF	-	-	TRBV5-6	TRBJ1-3
TGTGCCAGCAGCTCCCCCCCGGGGGTTGGCACCGGGGAGCTGTTTTTT	CASSSPPGVGTGELFF	-	-	TRBV5-6	TRBJ2-2
TGTGCCAGCAGCTCTTCAGCGGGGGGTATCAATGAGCAGTTCTTC	CASSSSAGGINEQFF	-	TRBD2	TRBV6-4	TRBJ2-1
TGTGCCAGCAGCTTTTTCCGTCAGAACACTGAAGCTTTCTTT	CASSFFRQNTEAFF	-	-	TRBV5-6	TRBJ1-1
TGTGCCAGCAGTCAATCGGGACTTCTAGACACCGGGGAGCTGTTTTTT	CASSQSGLLDTGELFF	-	-	TRBV6-2/TRBV6-3	TRBJ2-2
TGTGCCACCAGTGCCCGGGACAGCTACGAGCAGTACTTC	CATSARDSYEQYF	-	TRBD1	TRBV24-1	TRBJ2-7
TGCGCCAGTTTAACCGAGACTAGCGGAAAAGGGGATACGCAGTATTTT	CASLTETSGKGDTQYF	-	TRBD2	TRBV5-1	TRBJ2-3
TGCAGCGTTGATACAGGGTACACTGAAGCTTTCTTT	CSVDTGYTEAFF	-	-	TRBV29-1	TRBJ1-1
TGTGCCAGCAGCCCGACAGGGACCGGAGGAGTGGGTAACTATGGCTACACCTTC	CASSPTGTGGVGNYGYTF	-	TRBD1	TRBV4-2	TRBJ1-2
TGTGCCACCAGCAGCCATATGAACACTGAAGCTTTCTTT	CATSSHMNTEAFF	-	-	TRBV15	TRBJ1-1
TGTGCCAGTACGGACAGGTACACTGAAGCTTTCTTT	CASTDRYTEAFF	-	TRBD1	TRBV19	TRBJ1-1
TGTGCCAGCACCCAGGCGGGTGAAGCTTTCTTT	CASTQAGEAFF	-	-	TRBV12-3/TRBV12-4	TRBJ1-1
TGTGCCAGCAGCTGGGGAAGCCCTGCGGGGCCCCAGCATTTT	CASSWGSPAGPQHF	-	-	TRBV6-2/TRBV6-3	TRBJ1-5
TGTGCCAGCAGCGTAGGCGACAGGGGATTCGGCTACACCTTC	CASSVGDRGFGYTF	-	TRBD1	TRBV9	TRBJ1-2
TGCAGTGCCAGTCCAAACAGGGGCTTCAACGCAGATACGCAGTATTTT	CSASPNRGFNADTQYF	-	TRBD1	TRBV20-1	TRBJ2-3
TGCGCCAGCAGCCAAGAGGGACAACAGTATGGCTACACCTTC	CASSQEGQQYGYTF	-	-	TRBV4-1	TRBJ1-2
TGCGCCAGCAGCCAAGTGACGACGGGGGGTGAAAAACTGTTTTTT	CASSQVTTGGEKLFF	once	-	TRBV4-3	TRBJ1-4
TGTGCCAGCAGTCCCCCCTGGGGGAGGGCGGCGTACGACGAGCAGTACTTC	CASSPPWGRAAYDEQYF	-	TRBD2	TRBV27	TRBJ2-7
TGTGCCAGCAGCTTGGAACCGGGGGGCTCCTACGAGCAGTACTTC	CASSLEPGGSYEQYF	-	TRBD2	TRBV5-4	TRBJ2-7
TGTGCCAGCAGTTTCCGGGGCGTTAGAGGGGAGACCCAGTACTTC	CASSFRGVRGETQYF	-	-	TRBV6-5	TRBJ2-5
TGTGCCATCAACATACAGGGGGTGAACACTGAAGCTTTCTTT	CAINIQGVNTEAFF	-	TRBD1	TRBV10-3	TRBJ1-1
TGTGCCAGCAGTTACTCGGCCGCCGGGGGCTATGGCTACACCTTC	CASSYSAAGGYGYTF	-	-	TRBV6-5	TRBJ1-2